Listed below are T cell receptor beta chains from one sample, sequenced in a study of CD8+ T cells in alopecia areata. Generated by immunoSEQ multiplex PCR, the TCRdb table keeps only in-frame clones and is missing some. The sample carries 140,000 to 150,000 clones, under 60% recorded once. The input for sequencing was CD4+ T cells sorted from blood, taken at week 0. These receptors were taken from a human donor with alopecia areata. The CDR3 runs from the conserved cysteine through the conserved F or W. The order of the fields is CDR3 protein, CDR3 DNA, V gene, D gene, J gene, clone size. The D gene is left open where the match is weak. For some rows the clone size is stated as once, few or many, or as a class when expanded; others skip it.

CAWSVGLGGGYTF	TGTGCCTGGAGTGTTGGTTTGGGGGGTGGCTACACCTTC	TRBV30	.	TRBJ1-2	.
CASSLEGIGTEAFF	TGTGCCAGCAGCTTAGAGGGTATCGGCACTGAAGCTTTCTTT	TRBV7-9	.	TRBJ1-1	.
CSALYGGDQPQHF	TGCAGCGCGCTTTACGGCGGGGATCAGCCCCAGCATTTT	TRBV29-1	.	TRBJ1-5	.
CASSRDSATYEQYF	TGTGCCAGCAGTCGGGACTCCGCGACTTACGAGCAGTACTTC	TRBV2	.	TRBJ2-7	.
CASSPKMNTEAFF	TGTGCCAGCAGCCCCAAGATGAACACTGAAGCTTTCTTT	TRBV7-2	.	TRBJ1-1	.
CASRSDTNTGELFF	TGTGCCAGCAGGTCGGACACGAACACCGGGGAGCTGTTTTTT	TRBV7-9	.	TRBJ2-2	.
CASSSRASGANVLTF	TGTGCCAGCAGCTCGAGGGCGTCTGGGGCCAACGTCCTGACTTTC	TRBV5-8	.	TRBJ2-6	few
CASSLRTDSGETQYF	TGTGCCAGCAGTCTCCGAACGGATTCGGGGGAGACCCAGTACTTC	TRBV2	.	TRBJ2-5	.
CAISDGRDTEAFF	TGTGCCATCAGTGACGGCAGGGACACTGAAGCTTTCTTT	TRBV10-3	.	TRBJ1-1	few
CATSRDRRTLDTGELFF	TGTGCCACCAGCAGAGACCGCCGGACCCTGGACACCGGGGAGCTGTTTTTT	TRBV15	.	TRBJ2-2	few